The 27 T cell receptor beta chains in this list originate from one sample, sequenced in a study of cytomegalovirus exposure and HLA in healthy donors. PCR employed 60 Vbeta and 13 Jbeta primers. Profiled with immunoSEQ multiplex PCR; TCRdb holds only in-frame clones, not every one. Of some 160,000 clones in the sample, 81% are singletons; the top ten hold about 1.5%. What was sequenced was PBMCs. Source of these receptors: a man aged 50 to 59 in good health and CMV-seropositive.

This chain uses TRBV7-8 with TRBJ1-1; weak D call: TRBD1 (6 bases). V lost 8 bases and J 0 bases, leaving 10 bases between the germline ends. The CDR3 has 13 residues. The V gene's germline CDR1 is SGHVS and CDR2 FQNEAQ. Here the CDR3 reads CASYDRMNTEAFF. The CDR3 DNA reads TGTGCCAGCTACGACAGGATGAACACTGAAGCTTTCTTT. Full variable domain (missing parts from reference TRBV7-8 and TRBJ1-1): GAGVSQSPRYKVAKRGQDVALRCDPISGHVSLFWYQQALGQGPEFLTYFQNEAQLDKSGLPSDRFFAERPEGSVSTLKIQRTQQEDSAVYLCASYDRMNTEAFFGQGTRLTVV.

This chain joins TRBV21-1 and TRBJ2-5; the table's D call, TRBD1, has no DNA check behind it. TRBV21-1 is recorded as a pseudogene. This CDR3 is built from 16 residues. The CDR3 bases are TGTGCCAGCAGCAATATCGCGGGACAGGGGAATGAGACCCAGTACTTC. Translation gives CASSNIAGQGNETQYF.

V and J are TRBV6-5 and TRBJ2-7; D gene unclear. CDR3 length: 16 amino acids. Germline CDR1 and CDR2: MNHEY and SVGAGI. V lost 0 bases to trimming and J lost 2 bases, with 14 bases between them. CDR3 residues: CASSYSSPVHPYEQYF. CDR3 DNA sequence: TGTGCCAGCAGTTACTCGTCCCCAGTCCATCCCTACGAGCAGTACTTC.

This clone was picked up one time. The V call is TRBV6-5, the J call TRBJ1-6, with 10 bases lining up with TRBD1. The CDR3 contains 14 residues. V gave up 5 bases and J gave up 9 bases; unmatched junction bases: 4. CDR1 and CDR2 (germline): MNHEY, SVGAGI. CDR3 region: CASSPWDRGSPLHF. As DNA, the CDR3 is TGTGCCAGCAGTCCCTGGGACAGGGGTTCACCCCTCCACTTT.

This clone occurred once. For the CDR3, the DNA is TGCGCCAGCAGCTTGTTACTAGCGGGGGCAGGCACCGGGGAGCTGTTTTTT. This gives the protein CASSLLLAGAGTGELFF. This chain joins TRBV5-1 and TRBJ2-2; 11 bases are a match to TRBD2. Germline-derived CDR1 and CDR2 are SGHRS and YFSETQ. The V and J ends lost 1 base and 4 bases, in that order; junction bases with no gene match: 6. The length of the CDR3 is 17 residues. Full variable domain (rest looked up from reference TRBV5-1 and TRBJ2-2): KAGVTQTPRYLIKTRGQQVTLSCSPISGHRSVSWYQQTPGQGLQFLFEYFSETQRNKGNFPGRFSGRQFSNSRSEMNVSTLELGDSALYLCASSLLLAGAGTGELFFGEGSRLTVL.

This clone was counted only a few times. V gene TRBV4-1 combines with J gene TRBJ1-2; no clear D. CDR3 size: 14 residues. V gave up 1 base and J gave up 2 bases, with 8 bases separating them. The germline gives CDR1 MGHRA, CDR2 YSYEKL. The CDR3 region is CASSQGPLNYGYTF. The CDR3 DNA reads as TGCGCCAGCAGCCAAGGTCCACTGAACTATGGCTACACCTTC.

The rearrangement joins TRBV28 to TRBJ2-7; TRBD1 is a possible D gene (6 bases). V shed 3 bases and J shed 3 bases, with 12 bases lying between them. Germline V CDR1 and CDR2: MDHEN, SYDVKM. The CDR3 covers 14 residues. The CDR3 reads CASSLIGGYYEQYF. CDR3 in DNA: TGTGCCAGCAGTTTGATAGGGGGATACTACGAGCAGTACTTC.

This clone was seen more than once but under ten times. The chain joins TRBV30 to TRBJ2-2; D is possibly TRBD2 (6 bases). The V gene lost 8 bases and the J gene lost 7 bases, with 11 bases spanning the gap. The CDR3 totals 11 residues. CDR1 GTSNPN and CDR2 SVGIG come from the germline V gene (reference sequence). For the CDR3, the DNA is TGTGCCGGGGGGAGGCTCGGGGAGCTGTTTTTT. It yields the protein CAGGRLGELFF.

A few counts support this clone. This chain joins TRBV2 and TRBJ1-5, with D unclear. V was cut by 6 bases and J by 4 bases, with 7 bases left in between. There are 12 residues in the CDR3. The germline gives CDR1 SNHLY, CDR2 FYNNEI. The chain's CDR3 is CASRPGNQPQHF. CDR3 DNA: TGTGCCAGCAGACCCGGGAATCAGCCCCAGCATTTT.

CDR3 sequence (DNA): TGTGCCACCCGGACAGGGGGCACTGGAAACACCATATATTTT. This sequence encodes CATRTGGTGNTIYF. The V and J genes are TRBV19 and TRBJ1-3; 11 bases are a match to TRBD1. This CDR3 spans 14 amino acids. CDR1 is LNHDA, CDR2 SQIVND, per germline (reference sequence). V dropped 10 bases and J dropped 2; count of bases not matched to a gene: 4.

The rearrangement links TRBV27 to TRBJ1-2, with 7 positions matching TRBD1. V gave up 6 bases and J gave up 5 bases; unmatched junction bases: 3. Germline CDR1 and CDR2: MNHEY and SMNVEV (reference sequence). The CDR3 length is 12 residues. CDR3 in DNA: TGTGCCAGCAGGACAGGGCTGTATGGCTACACCTTC. This gives the protein CASRTGLYGYTF.

This chain connects TRBV18 to TRBJ2-1; 8 bases fit TRBD2. CDR1 is KGHSH and CDR2 is LQKENI in the germline V gene. CDR3 length: 15 residues. With 0 bases clipped from V and 9 bases from J, the junction kept 7 bases outside the gene matches. CDR3 DNA: TGTGCCAGCTCACCACCGCTAGCCGGGGGGGGTGAGCAGTTCTTC. It translates to CASSPPLAGGGEQFF.

This chain uses TRBV11-2 with TRBJ2-5, with no clear D. This CDR3 comprises 14 residues. Germline V gene data show CDR1 as SGHAT and CDR2 as FQNNGV. V was pared by 1 base and J by 5 bases, with 11 bases between. CDR3 nucleotide sequence: TGTGCCAGCAGCTTAGGGAGCGTTGGGGAGACCCAGTACTTC. It specifies CASSLGSVGETQYF. Together with reference TRBV11-2 and TRBJ2-5, the CDR3 gives the full variable domain: EAGVAQSPRYKIIEKRQSVAFWCNPISGHATLYWYQQILGQGPKLLIQFQNNGVVDDSQLPKDRFSAERLKGVDSTLKIQPAKLEDSAVYLCASSLGSVGETQYFGPGTRLLVL.

This chain connects TRBV5-6 to TRBJ2-1, with 14 bases identical to TRBD2. The CDR3 is 18 amino acids. Germline CDR1 and CDR2: SGHDT and YYEEEE. The V segment lost 1 base and the J segment 7 bases; nucleotides outside the gene matches: 10. The CDR3 region has the DNA TGTGCCAGCAGCTTGTGGGGCGCGACTAGCGGGAGGGTAAATGAGCAGTTCTTC. Residues: CASSLWGATSGRVNEQFF. The variable domain in full, with the rest retrieved from reference TRBV5-6 and TRBJ2-1, is DAGVTQSPTHLIKTRGQQVTLRCSPKSGHDTVSWYQQALGQGPQFIFQYYEEEERQRGNFPDRFSGHQFPNYSSELNVNALLLGDSALYLCASSLWGATSGRVNEQFFGPGTRLTVL.

The chain is built from TRBV5-1 and TRBJ2-5; TRBD1 aligns across 8 bases. CDR1 and CDR2 (germline): SGHRS, YFSETQ. This CDR3 is 15 amino acids long. Trimming removed 4 bases from V and 2 bases from J; junction bases left unmatched: 7. As DNA, the CDR3 is TGCGCCAGCAGCGGGGGACAGGCCTCACAAGAGACCCAGTACTTC. As protein: CASSGGQASQETQYF.

V is TRBV18 and J is TRBJ2-2; TRBD1 matches 7 bases. There are 15 residues in the CDR3. J lost 3 bases, V lost 1 base, and 2 bases had no gene match. CDR1 and CDR2 (germline): KGHSH, LQKENI. CDR3 coding DNA: TGTGCCAGCTCACCACGGCAGGGGGACACCGGGGAGCTGTTTTTT. This sequence encodes CASSPRQGDTGELFF.

Concerning this clone itself: Other DNA sequences in the sample encode the same CDR3. The chain combines TRBV9 with TRBJ2-1; no clear D gene. V was shortened by 0 bases and J by 3 bases, with 7 bases between the two germline ends. The CDR3 is made up of 14 amino acids. Looked up from germline, CDR1 is SGDLS and CDR2 is YYNGEE. CDR3 amino acids: CASSVGSGYNEQFF. CDR3 nucleotides: TGTGCCAGCAGCGTAGGGTCAGGCTACAATGAGCAGTTCTTC.

V gene TRBV2 combines with J gene TRBJ2-1; possible D gene TRBD2, 6 bases. This CDR3 spans 13 amino acids. The germline V and J ends were trimmed by 6 bases and 0 bases, with 6 bases remaining between them. CDR1 is SNHLY, CDR2 FYNNEI, per germline. As DNA, the CDR3 is TGTGCCAGCAGGCGGGGCTCCTACAATGAGCAGTTCTTC. The encoded protein is CASRRGSYNEQFF.

The rearrangement joins TRBV28 to TRBJ2-2; 13 nucleotides align to TRBD2. CDR3 length: 16 amino acids. With V trimmed by 5 bases and J by 4 bases, 4 bases remained unmatched. CDR1 and CDR2 (germline): MDHEN, SYDVKM. CDR3 amino acids: CASSPGLAGATGELFF. CDR3 sequence (DNA): TGTGCCAGCAGTCCCGGACTAGCGGGGGCCACCGGGGAGCTGTTTTTT.

This rearrangement joins TRBV7-8 to TRBJ1-2, with 7 bases lining up with TRBD1. The germline CDR1 and CDR2 sequences are SGHVS and FQNEAQ. V lost 4 bases, J lost 6 bases, and 11 bases stayed unmatched. This CDR3 has 15 amino acids. CDR3 region: CASSSLRGHWDGYTF. In DNA, the CDR3 is TGTGCCAGCAGCTCACTTAGGGGGCATTGGGATGGCTACACCTTC. Full variable domain (remainder filled in from reference TRBV7-8 and TRBJ1-2): GAGVSQSPRYKVAKRGQDVALRCDPISGHVSLFWYQQALGQGPEFLTYFQNEAQLDKSGLPSDRFFAERPEGSVSTLKIQRTQQEDSAVYLCASSSLRGHWDGYTFGSGTRLTVV.

The rearrangement uses TRBV6-1 and TRBJ2-1, with D possibly being TRBD2 (6 bases). Germline-derived CDR1 and CDR2 are MNHNS and SASEGT. V dropped 4 bases and J dropped 5 bases, with 18 bases sitting between them. The CDR3 spans 16 residues. Written as DNA, the CDR3 is TGTGCCAGCAGTGGAGCGGGCATGGGAGGACACAATGAGCAGTTCTTC. As protein: CASSGAGMGGHNEQFF.

This chain uses TRBV15 with TRBJ1-4; D not resolved. Looked up from germline, CDR1 is LNHNV and CDR2 is YYDKDF (reference sequence). CDR3 length: 16 amino acids. V was shortened by 4 bases and J by 0 bases, with 12 bases between the two germline ends. This chain's CDR3 is CATSKEGRSTNEKLFF. CDR3 coding DNA: TGTGCCACCAGCAAAGAGGGCCGCTCAACTAATGAAAAACTGTTTTTT.

The V call is TRBV9, the J call TRBJ2-1; D gene unclear. The CDR3 consists of 11 residues. V was pared by 4 bases and J by 6 bases, with 5 bases between. Germline CDR1 reads SGDLS; CDR2 reads YYNGEE. For the CDR3, the DNA is TGTGCCAGCAGCTTATCCAATGAGCAGTTCTTC. Translating it yields CASSLSNEQFF.

The chain has TRBV25-1 and TRBJ2-1, with 8 nucleotides matching TRBD2. The CDR3 totals 17 residues. Per the germline V gene, CDR1 is MGHDK and CDR2 is SYGVNS. V dropped 0 bases and J dropped 2; count of bases not matched to a gene: 6. Written as DNA, the CDR3 is TGTGCCAGCAGTGAATACGGCGGGAGGAGAACCTACAATGAGCAGTTCTTC. It codes for CASSEYGGRRTYNEQFF.

The chain couples TRBV15 to TRBJ1-2, with D maybe TRBD1 (5 bases). V was clipped by 2 bases and J by 6 bases, with 7 bases between them. The germline CDR1 and CDR2 sequences are LNHNV and YYDKDF (reference sequence). The CDR3 consists of 12 residues. CDR3 sequence: CATSRRRDGYTF. The CDR3 DNA reads as TGTGCCACCAGCAGACGCAGGGATGGCTACACCTTC.

This chain links TRBV6-5 with TRBJ2-7; D is ambiguous. V was pared by 6 bases and J by 2 bases, with 8 bases between. The CDR3 spans 12 residues. Germline assignment: CDR1 MNHEY and CDR2 SVGAGI. The CDR3 bases are TGTGCCAGCAGAGGCACAGCCTACGAGCAGTACTTC. Encoded protein: CASRGTAYEQYF.

This clone has a single count. The chain links TRBV29-1 to TRBJ1-1; D gene unclear. Trimming left V 5 bases short and J 8 bases short, with 15 bases between. Germline CDR1 reads SQVTM; CDR2 reads ANQGSEA. This CDR3 comprises 12 residues. The CDR3 DNA sequence: TGCAGCGTTTCCCCCGGCGTGGGCGAAGCTTTCTTT. Translating it yields CSVSPGVGEAFF.